This T cell receptor (beta chain) was sequenced during a study of cytomegalovirus exposure and HLA in healthy donors. Study at large: According to later analysis, the same platform produced the 110 or so validation and under 750 first-cohort repertoires.

In the case of this clone: Its specificity is not known.

Separate from the roughly 720-subject first cohort, the roughly 120-subject validation cohort was the one that the donors belonged to. Per germline, CDR1 SGHTA and CDR2 FQGTGA. Trimming took 3 bases from V and 0 from J; bases not matched to a gene: 4. The CDR3 sequence is 15 residues long. The repertoire was sequenced with immunoSEQ multiplex PCR; TCRdb's copy has only in-frame clones and lacks some. The sample consists of 90,000 to 150,000 clones, roughly 88% of them appearing once. General observations from the study: Cytomegalovirus-associated TCR beta chains were listed, numbering 150 to 200.

The chain couples TRBV7-3 to TRBJ1-1; 7 bases are a match to TRBD1. The clonotype originates from a woman in her late teens or twenties in good health and CMV-seropositive. The sequenced material came from PBMCs. This chain's CDR3 is CASSLGQIMNTEAFF. CDR3 in DNA: TGTGCCAGCAGCTTGGGACAGATCATGAACACTGAAGCTTTCTTT.